This TCR beta chain was recorded in a study of blood T cell repertoires in COVID-19 (dated by TCRdb to between 2020 and 2021). Broadly, across the study: Samples covering the acute and convalescent phases of COVID-19 were provided by collaborators in the United States, Italy and Spain. The material from the prospective study consisted of cDNA or gDNA derived from T cells, B-cell-depleted T cells, or PBMCs. A freely available public database, intended as a resource for researchers studying the immune response to SARS-CoV-2, is where the repertoires were released. The samples were drawn from two sources: the first 160 participants of the ongoing ImmuneRACE study, and 1,000 to 1,500 subjects contributed by 6 global collaborators. Where available, HLA class I and class II types were obtained from metadata supplied by the sample provider rather than from assay-based typing. A de-identified subject ID, COVID-19 status, age in years and sex were almost always included in the sample metadata. Deeply sampled blood TCRbeta repertoires from subjects exposed to, actively infected with, or recovered from COVID-19 were included in the dataset. Points the paper makes about the study in general: Clinical and demographic metadata were provided uncurated, with the amount varying by source and participant.

In its sample, this clone was seen once. Its specific antigen is unknown. Base quality data are lacking; no much larger clone is found one base away. The immunoSEQ Assay, a bias-controlled multiplex PCR, was used to amplify TCRbeta CDR3 regions from genomic DNA. Concerning the study's data processing: The number of nucleated cells in each sample was estimated by amplification of reference gene primers within the assay. Sequence reads were collapsed and filtered to measure the absolute abundance of every unique TCRbeta CDR3 rearrangement. For each sample, productive Simpson clonality was calculated as the square root of Simpson's diversity index over productive rearrangements. In its TCRdb copy, this immuneACCESS table keeps in-frame sequences only and misses some clones. Where compared with another copy, unresolved V genes explain less than half of these, and the others have no known cause. Clone size and the V and J calls come from that table; the DNA yielded D and trimming. In this sample the table shows under 300,000 clones, approximately 87% of which occur a single time. Together, the top ten hold less than 6% of the sample.

A second Seattle source provided samples from volunteer blood donors who had recovered from COVID-19. Whole blood was collected in K2EDTA tubes by collaborating institutions according to the institutions' own protocols. Collaborator samples were shipped for TCRbeta analysis as frozen whole blood, isolated PBMCs, or DNA extracted from either sample type. Taken from the germline V gene (reference sequence), the CDR1 and CDR2 loops are MNHEY and SMNVEV. The CDR3 spans 15 residues, from the cysteine through the phenylalanine. The kept DNA is CDR3 alone, 45 bases in frame from the first base. Trimming leaves V shorter by 2 bases and J shorter by 6 bases, with the junction holding 7 bases beyond the gene matches.

What was sequenced was peripheral blood. The receptor was derived from a man aged 55-75 years who had recovered from COVID-19. The sequence is built from TRBV27 and TRBJ1-5; 7 bases in between match TRBD1. The DNA sequence is given as TGTGCCAGCAGTTTAACCCGACAGGGTTTTCAGCCCCAGCATTTT. Translated, it reads CASSLTRQGFQPQHF.